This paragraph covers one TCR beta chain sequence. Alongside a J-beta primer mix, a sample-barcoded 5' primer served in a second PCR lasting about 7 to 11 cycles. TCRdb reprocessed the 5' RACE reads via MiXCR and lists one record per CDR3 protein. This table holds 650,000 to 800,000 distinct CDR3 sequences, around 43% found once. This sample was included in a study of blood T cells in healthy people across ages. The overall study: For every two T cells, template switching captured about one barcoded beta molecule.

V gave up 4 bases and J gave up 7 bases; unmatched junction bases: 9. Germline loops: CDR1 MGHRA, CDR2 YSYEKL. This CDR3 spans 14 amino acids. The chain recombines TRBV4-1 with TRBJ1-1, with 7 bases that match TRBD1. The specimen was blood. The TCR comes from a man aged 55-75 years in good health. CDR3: CASSRGRGLGEAFF. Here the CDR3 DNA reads TGCGCCAGCAGCCGGGGGAGGGGGCTCGGTGAAGCTTTCTTT.